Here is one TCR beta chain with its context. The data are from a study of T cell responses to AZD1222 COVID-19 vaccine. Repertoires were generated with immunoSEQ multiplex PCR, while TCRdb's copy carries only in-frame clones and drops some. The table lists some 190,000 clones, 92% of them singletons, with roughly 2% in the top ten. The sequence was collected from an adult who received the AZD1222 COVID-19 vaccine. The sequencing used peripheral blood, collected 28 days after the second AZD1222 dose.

CDR3 residues: CSASSFGTAGQYF. DNA for the CDR3: TGCAGTGCTAGTTCCTTCGGGACAGCAGGGCAGTATTTT. The chain carries TRBV20-1 and TRBJ2-3, with 7 bases aligning to TRBD1. Germline loops: CDR1 DFQATT, CDR2 SNEGSKA (reference sequence). J gave up 11 bases and V 3 bases, and 11 bases lay outside the gene matches. The CDR3 spans 13 residues.